A selection of T cell receptor beta chains follows, all from one sample in a study of blood T cell repertoires in COVID-19. Generated by immunoSEQ multiplex PCR, the TCRdb table keeps only in-frame clones and is missing some. The data show roughly 120,000 clones, 75% to 80% seen once. Material: peripheral blood. These receptors were collected from a woman aged 80 or over with active or convalescent COVID-19. The CDR3 runs from the conserved cysteine through the conserved F or W. The order of the fields is CDR3 protein, CDR3 DNA, V gene, J gene, clone size, D gene. The D gene is left open where the match is weak. Size is omitted from some rows. Given values are once, few, many or a class for expanded clones.

CDR3aa: CSIRAGTGEIRTEAFF
CDR3nt: TGCAGCATAAGAGCTGGGACAGGGGAAATTCGTACTGAAGCTTTCTTT
v_gene: TRBV29-1
j_gene: TRBJ1-1
abundance: .
d_gene: TRBD1

CDR3aa: CASSPGQQMGGYTF
CDR3nt: TGTGCCAGCTCACCGGGACAACAAATGGGGGGCTACACCTTC
v_gene: TRBV18
j_gene: TRBJ1-2
abundance: once
d_gene: .

CDR3aa: CASSLGQVNTEAFF
CDR3nt: TGTGCCAGCAGCTTGGGACAGGTAAACACTGAAGCTTTCTTT
v_gene: TRBV5-6
j_gene: TRBJ1-1
abundance: .
d_gene: .

CDR3aa: CASNPTQGVYGYTF
CDR3nt: TGTGCCAGCAACCCGACCCAGGGGGTCTATGGCTACACCTTC
v_gene: TRBV11-2
j_gene: TRBJ1-2
abundance: few
d_gene: TRBD1

CDR3aa: CASSLDRGAAMETQYF
CDR3nt: TGTGCCAGCAGCTTAGACAGGGGGGCGGCAATGGAGACCCAGTACTTC
v_gene: TRBV11-2
j_gene: TRBJ2-5
abundance: .
d_gene: .

CDR3aa: CASSLVWTANEQFF
CDR3nt: TGTGCCAGCAGCTTAGTATGGACAGCTAATGAGCAGTTCTTC
v_gene: TRBV7-9
j_gene: TRBJ2-1
abundance: .
d_gene: .

CDR3aa: CASSELVRGHYGYTF
CDR3nt: TGTGCCAGCAGTGAACTGGTCAGGGGTCACTATGGCTACACCTTC
v_gene: TRBV2
j_gene: TRBJ1-2
abundance: .
d_gene: .

CDR3aa: CASSWTGGGQPQHF
CDR3nt: TGTGCCAGTAGCTGGACAGGAGGCGGTCAGCCCCAGCATTTT
v_gene: TRBV19
j_gene: TRBJ1-5
abundance: .
d_gene: TRBD1

CDR3aa: CASSLNLVAINEQFF
CDR3nt: TGTGCCAGCAGCTTGAATTTGGTCGCGATAAATGAGCAGTTCTTC
v_gene: TRBV5-4
j_gene: TRBJ2-1
abundance: .
d_gene: .

CDR3aa: CASSPMSRAGGSEQYF
CDR3nt: TGTGCCAGCAGCCCCATGAGTCGAGCGGGAGGAAGCGAGCAGTACTTC
v_gene: TRBV9
j_gene: TRBJ2-7
abundance: .
d_gene: TRBD2

CDR3aa: CASTEGTAWLSGNTIYF
CDR3nt: TGTGCCAGCACTGAAGGGACAGCCTGGCTCTCCGGAAACACCATATATTTT
v_gene: TRBV6-1
j_gene: TRBJ1-3
abundance: .
d_gene: TRBD1

CDR3aa: CASSKDRVGTGELFF
CDR3nt: TGTGCCAGTAGTAAAGACAGGGTTGGGACCGGGGAGCTGTTTTTT
v_gene: TRBV19
j_gene: TRBJ2-2
abundance: once
d_gene: TRBD1

CDR3aa: CASSLPGSASPQYF
CDR3nt: TGTGCCAGCAGTTTACCCGGGTCAGCCTCTCCCCAGTACTTC
v_gene: TRBV27
j_gene: TRBJ2-7
abundance: few
d_gene: .

CDR3aa: CASSVVGGGSYGYTF
CDR3nt: TGTGCCAGCAGTGTCGTAGGGGGCGGAAGCTATGGCTACACCTTC
v_gene: TRBV2
j_gene: TRBJ1-2
abundance: .
d_gene: TRBD1

CDR3aa: CASSLRDTGELFF
CDR3nt: TGTGCCAGCAGTTTACGGGACACCGGGGAGCTGTTTTTT
v_gene: TRBV28
j_gene: TRBJ2-2
abundance: .
d_gene: .

CDR3aa: CASRARDRVNEAFF
CDR3nt: TGTGCCAGCAGGGCCAGGGACAGGGTTAATGAAGCTTTCTTT
v_gene: TRBV28
j_gene: TRBJ1-1
abundance: .
d_gene: TRBD1

CDR3aa: CASGSGSTKNIQYF
CDR3nt: TGTGCCAGCGGAAGCGGGAGTACCAAAAACATTCAGTACTTC
v_gene: TRBV10-3
j_gene: TRBJ2-4
abundance: .
d_gene: TRBD2

CDR3aa: CATSRDNPWGGTSGNTIYF
CDR3nt: TGTGCCACCAGCAGAGATAACCCTTGGGGGGGGACCTCTGGAAACACCATATATTTT
v_gene: TRBV15
j_gene: TRBJ1-3
abundance: once
d_gene: .

CDR3aa: CARLIPGQVTDTQYF
CDR3nt: TGTGCCAGGCTAATCCCGGGACAGGTCACGGATACGCAGTATTTT
v_gene: TRBV19
j_gene: TRBJ2-3
abundance: once
d_gene: TRBD1

CDR3aa: CAWRDFNEKLFF
CDR3nt: TGTGCCTGGAGGGACTTTAATGAAAAACTGTTTTTT
v_gene: TRBV30
j_gene: TRBJ1-4
abundance: .
d_gene: .

CDR3aa: CASSLATAPGNEQFF
CDR3nt: TGTGCCAGCAGCTTGGCGACCGCTCCGGGCAATGAGCAGTTCTTC
v_gene: TRBV13
j_gene: TRBJ2-1
abundance: .
d_gene: .

CDR3aa: CASSFSGGGNTEAFF
CDR3nt: TGCGCCAGCAGCTTTTCAGGCGGAGGAAACACTGAAGCTTTCTTT
v_gene: TRBV5-1
j_gene: TRBJ1-1
abundance: .
d_gene: .

CDR3aa: CASSHEAGGYNEQFF
CDR3nt: TGTGCCAGCTCACACGAGGCAGGGGGTTACAATGAGCAGTTCTTC
v_gene: TRBV18
j_gene: TRBJ2-1
abundance: once
d_gene: TRBD1

CDR3aa: CASSGTSGRAGRPGELFF
CDR3nt: TGTGCCAGCAGCGGGACTAGCGGGAGGGCCGGGCGGCCCGGGGAGCTGTTTTTT
v_gene: TRBV7-8
j_gene: TRBJ2-2
abundance: .
d_gene: TRBD2

CDR3aa: CASSGQGRNEQFF
CDR3nt: TGTGCCAGCAGTGGACAGGGTCGGAATGAGCAGTTCTTC
v_gene: TRBV12-3/TRBV12-4
j_gene: TRBJ2-1
abundance: .
d_gene: TRBD1

CDR3aa: CASSIMGQGFSGNTIYF
CDR3nt: TGCGCCAGCAGCATCATGGGACAGGGGTTCTCTGGAAACACCATATATTTT
v_gene: TRBV5-1
j_gene: TRBJ1-3
abundance: .
d_gene: TRBD1

CDR3aa: CASSLAGFGETQYF
CDR3nt: TGTGCCAGCAGCCTAGCGGGATTCGGGGAGACCCAGTACTTC
v_gene: TRBV14
j_gene: TRBJ2-5
abundance: .
d_gene: TRBD2

CDR3aa: CASRPQVNTEAFF
CDR3nt: TGTGCCAGCAGACCCCAGGTGAACACTGAAGCTTTCTTT
v_gene: TRBV11-1
j_gene: TRBJ1-1
abundance: .
d_gene: .

CDR3aa: CASSAVGGGAGSSYEQYF
CDR3nt: TGCGCCAGCAGCGCCGTAGGAGGAGGCGCGGGTAGCTCCTACGAGCAGTACTTC
v_gene: TRBV5-1
j_gene: TRBJ2-7
abundance: .
d_gene: .

CDR3aa: CASSSHRGSHETQYF
CDR3nt: TGTGCCAGCAGCTCCCACAGGGGGAGTCACGAGACCCAGTACTTC
v_gene: TRBV7-2
j_gene: TRBJ2-5
abundance: .
d_gene: TRBD1

CDR3aa: CASSLATSGRFGDTQYF
CDR3nt: TGTGCCAGCAGCTTAGCGACTAGCGGGAGGTTCGGCGATACGCAGTATTTT
v_gene: TRBV7-2
j_gene: TRBJ2-3
abundance: .
d_gene: TRBD2

CDR3aa: CASRVGLAGDNEQFF
CDR3nt: TGTGCCAGCAGGGTAGGACTAGCGGGAGACAATGAGCAGTTCTTC
v_gene: TRBV2
j_gene: TRBJ2-1
abundance: once
d_gene: TRBD2

CDR3aa: CAWNHGGKGPYEQYF
CDR3nt: TGTGCCTGGAATCACGGAGGGAAGGGTCCCTACGAGCAGTACTTC
v_gene: TRBV30
j_gene: TRBJ2-7
abundance: .
d_gene: .

CDR3aa: CASSLRAPHEQYF
CDR3nt: TGTGCCAGCAGTTTGAGGGCCCCCCACGAGCAGTACTTC
v_gene: TRBV7-8
j_gene: TRBJ2-7
abundance: .
d_gene: .

CDR3aa: CASSLFKTSDEQFF
CDR3nt: TGCGCCAGCAGCTTGTTTAAGACTAGCGACGAGCAGTTCTTC
v_gene: TRBV5-1
j_gene: TRBJ2-1
abundance: .
d_gene: TRBD2

CDR3aa: CAISRQSSVEETQYF
CDR3nt: TGTGCCATCAGCCGACAGTCCTCGGTTGAAGAGACCCAGTACTTC
v_gene: TRBV10-3
j_gene: TRBJ2-5
abundance: .
d_gene: .

CDR3aa: CASSQAEGDYEQYF
CDR3nt: TGTGCCAGCAGCCAAGCAGAAGGGGACTACGAGCAGTACTTC
v_gene: TRBV4-2
j_gene: TRBJ2-7
abundance: .
d_gene: .

CDR3aa: CASRGQGEKLFF
CDR3nt: TGTGCCAGCAGAGGACAGGGAGAAAAACTGTTTTTT
v_gene: TRBV6-5
j_gene: TRBJ1-4
abundance: .
d_gene: TRBD1

CDR3aa: CASSAYRGADSPLHF
CDR3nt: TGTGCCAGCAGTGCCTACAGGGGAGCGGATTCACCCCTCCACTTT
v_gene: TRBV27
j_gene: TRBJ1-6
abundance: .
d_gene: TRBD1

CDR3aa: CASSRGLAGGYKRDTQYF
CDR3nt: TGCGCCAGCAGCCGGGGACTAGCGGGAGGTTATAAGAGAGATACGCAGTATTTT
v_gene: TRBV4-1
j_gene: TRBJ2-3
abundance: .
d_gene: TRBD2

CDR3aa: CASSSRRMNTGELFF
CDR3nt: TGTGCCAGCAGCTCAAGGCGGATGAACACCGGGGAGCTGTTTTTT
v_gene: TRBV5-6
j_gene: TRBJ2-2
abundance: .
d_gene: .

CDR3aa: CASSHGTSGLNNEQFF
CDR3nt: TGCGCCAGCAGCCATGGAACTAGCGGCCTAAACAATGAGCAGTTCTTC
v_gene: TRBV4-3
j_gene: TRBJ2-1
abundance: .
d_gene: TRBD2

CDR3aa: CASSGWVGQGANEQFF
CDR3nt: TGTGCCAGCAGTGGATGGGTGGGACAGGGGGCCAATGAGCAGTTCTTC
v_gene: TRBV6-1
j_gene: TRBJ2-1
abundance: .
d_gene: TRBD1

CDR3aa: CAWRDRQGNQPQHF
CDR3nt: TGTGCCTGGAGGGATCGACAGGGCAATCAGCCCCAGCATTTT
v_gene: TRBV30
j_gene: TRBJ1-5
abundance: .
d_gene: .

CDR3aa: CASSLYGGVLTF
CDR3nt: TGTGCCAGCAGCCTATACGGCGGCGTCCTGACTTTC
v_gene: TRBV2
j_gene: TRBJ2-6
abundance: once
d_gene: .

CDR3aa: CASSPGQGNEQYF
CDR3nt: TGTGCCAGCAGCCCCGGACAGGGGAACGAGCAGTACTTC
v_gene: TRBV7-3
j_gene: TRBJ2-7
abundance: .
d_gene: TRBD1

CDR3aa: CATSASGANGEQFF
CDR3nt: TGTGCCACCAGTGCCTCTGGGGCAAACGGTGAGCAGTTCTTC
v_gene: TRBV24-1
j_gene: TRBJ2-1
abundance: once
d_gene: .

CDR3aa: CASSFSFFPDRGNSPLHF
CDR3nt: TGTGCCAGCAGTTTCAGTTTTTTTCCGGACAGGGGAAATTCACCCCTCCACTTT
v_gene: TRBV27
j_gene: TRBJ1-6
abundance: .
d_gene: TRBD1

CDR3aa: CSGVSVYEQYF
CDR3nt: TGCAGCGGAGTGTCAGTCTACGAGCAGTACTTC
v_gene: TRBV20-1
j_gene: TRBJ2-7
abundance: .
d_gene: .

CDR3aa: CASSALEWGGTQYF
CDR3nt: TGTGCCAGCAGCGCACTAGAGTGGGGAGGTACGCAGTATTTT
v_gene: TRBV2
j_gene: TRBJ2-3
abundance: .
d_gene: .

CDR3aa: CASDPDSGRARLYNEQFF
CDR3nt: TGCGCCAGCGACCCGGATAGCGGGAGGGCTCGACTTTACAATGAGCAGTTCTTC
v_gene: TRBV5-1
j_gene: TRBJ2-1
abundance: .
d_gene: TRBD2

CDR3aa: CATQGTSGIGTQYF
CDR3nt: TGTGCCACACAAGGGACTAGCGGGATCGGTACGCAGTATTTT
v_gene: TRBV2
j_gene: TRBJ2-3
abundance: .
d_gene: TRBD2

CDR3aa: CASSYGQGTVTNTF
CDR3nt: TGTGCCAGCAGTTACGGACAGGGGACCGTTACGAACACCTTC
v_gene: TRBV6-2/TRBV6-3
j_gene: TRBJ1-2
abundance: .
d_gene: TRBD1

CDR3aa: CASSNMNTGELFF
CDR3nt: TGTGCCAGCAGCAACATGAACACCGGGGAGCTGTTTTTT
v_gene: TRBV7-9
j_gene: TRBJ2-2
abundance: .
d_gene: .

CDR3aa: CSGEDSNYGYTF
CDR3nt: TGCAGCGGTGAGGACAGTAACTATGGCTACACCTTC
v_gene: TRBV29-1
j_gene: TRBJ1-2
abundance: .
d_gene: .

CDR3aa: CASRRLAGVNEQFF
CDR3nt: TGTGCCAGCAGACGACTAGCGGGAGTCAATGAGCAGTTCTTC
v_gene: TRBV2
j_gene: TRBJ2-1
abundance: once
d_gene: TRBD2

CDR3aa: CASSPRLGVDTEAFF
CDR3nt: TGTGCCAGCAGTCCCAGGCTCGGGGTTGACACTGAAGCTTTCTTT
v_gene: TRBV4-2
j_gene: TRBJ1-1
abundance: .
d_gene: .